This T cell receptor (beta chain) was sequenced for a study of shared T cell receptors in the human thymus. Looked up from germline, CDR1 is SGHDT and CDR2 is YYEEEE. The V segment lost 4 bases and the J segment 0 bases; nucleotides outside the gene matches: 13. The CDR3 has 18 residues. Assay: immunoSEQ multiplex PCR; the TCRdb copy retains only in-frame clones and omits some. The sample has 650,000 to 950,000 clones; 80% to 90% are singletons. These data were likewise used in another study, on human thymus T cells. This second study says: Healthy Finnish infants undergoing corrective surgery for congenital heart defects provided the donor material. During corrective heart surgery, resections were taken, and the thymus tissue came from them. Usage of V and J genes appeared biased in thymic and blood repertoires. Highly overlapping thymic repertoires among unrelated individuals were reported in related research.

This chain links TRBV5-6 with TRBJ1-3; 7 bases map to TRBD1. What was sequenced was thymocytes. This TCR was recovered from a girl younger than two with a congenital heart defect. This chain's CDR3 is CASSQGQVLPLSGNTIYF. Written as DNA, the CDR3 is TGTGCCAGCAGCCAAGGACAGGTTTTGCCCCTCTCTGGAAACACCATATATTTT.